One and the same sample provided the 22 T cell receptor beta chains below, sequenced in a study of blood T cell repertoires in COVID-19. Produced via immunoSEQ multiplex PCR; TCRdb's table is partial and in-frame only. The profile shows 130,000 to 150,000 clones, around 89% of them singletons. Material for sequencing was peripheral blood. All receptors come from a man younger than 35 with COVID-19, enrolled during active disease.

This clone was counted once. The chain is built from TRBV19 and TRBJ2-5; D not resolved. Germline CDR1 LNHDA, CDR2 SQIVND (reference sequence). The CDR3 covers 13 residues. V was trimmed by 1 base and J by 3 bases, leaving 6 bases between them. Here the CDR3 DNA reads TGTGCCAGTAGTATAGGGCCGAAAGAGACCCAGTACTTC. Translating it yields CASSIGPKETQYF.

This rearrangement joins TRBV12-3 or TRBV12-4 to TRBJ1-1; maybe TRBD1 (5 bases). There are 13 residues in the CDR3. V lost 8 bases and J 4 bases, leaving 14 bases between the germline ends. CDR3: CASALTGPTEAFF. In nucleotides, the CDR3 is TGTGCCAGCGCCCTCACAGGACCCACTGAAGCTTTCTTT.

This clone was recorded once. The chain joins TRBV7-2 to TRBJ2-7; 8 nucleotides align to TRBD2. V lost 1 base and J lost 2; bases outside the gene matches: 4. This CDR3 has 15 residues. Germline V gene lookup returns CDR1 SGHTA and CDR2 FQGNSA. The CDR3 here is CASSLVGLAAYEQYF. Here the CDR3 DNA reads TGTGCCAGCAGCTTAGTTGGACTAGCAGCCTACGAGCAGTACTTC.

The gene calls are TRBV7-2 and TRBJ1-2; 9 positions agree with TRBD1. V dropped 6 bases and J dropped 2; count of bases not matched to a gene: 7. This CDR3 comprises 15 residues. Per the germline V gene, CDR1 is SGHTA and CDR2 is FQGNSA. CDR3: CASSLRDRVNYGYTF. The CDR3 region has the DNA TGTGCCAGCAGTCTCCGGGACAGGGTAAACTATGGCTACACCTTC.

J is TRBJ2-7 and V is TRBV5-4, with 14 bases identical to TRBD2. Germline lookup yields CDR1 SGHNT and CDR2 YYREEE (reference sequence). V dropped 0 bases and J dropped 2; count of bases not matched to a gene: 10. The CDR3 spans 19 residues. The CDR3 spells CASSLEGWTSGRTPYEQYF. The CDR3 DNA reads as TGTGCCAGCAGCTTGGAGGGTTGGACTAGCGGGAGGACCCCCTACGAGCAGTACTTC.

The chain recombines TRBV13 with TRBJ2-2, with TRBD2 as a possible D gene (6 bases). Looked up from germline, CDR1 is PRHDT and CDR2 is FYEKMQ (reference sequence). The CDR3 runs 15 residues. V was shortened by 3 bases and J by 3 bases, with 11 bases between the two germline ends. CDR3 sequence reads: CASSFGGFHTGELFF. The CDR3 bases are TGTGCCAGCAGCTTTGGGGGGTTTCACACCGGGGAGCTGTTTTTT.

The V gene is TRBV27, the J gene TRBJ1-2; 11 bases align to TRBD1. The CDR3 is 16 amino acids. The J segment lost 5 bases and the V segment lost 3 bases, leaving 8 bases of the junction unmatched. In germline, CDR1 is MNHEY, CDR2 SMNVEV (reference sequence). This CDR3 reads CASSLGQGGISYGYTF. CDR3 DNA sequence: TGTGCCAGCAGTTTGGGACAGGGGGGTATAAGTTATGGCTACACCTTC.

The rearrangement uses TRBV5-1 and TRBJ2-7; 12 nucleotides agree with TRBD2. The ends lost 3 bases at V and 2 bases at J; junction bases unmatched: 3. The germline V gene encodes CDR1 SGHRS and CDR2 YFSETQ. The length of the CDR3 is 15 residues. Written as DNA, the CDR3 is TGCGCCAGCAGCTGGACTAGCGGGGCAACCTACGAGCAGTACTTC. This codes for CASSWTSGATYEQYF.

This rearrangement joins TRBV30 to TRBJ2-5; the D gene is possibly TRBD1 (6 bases). This CDR3 is built from 16 residues. V was clipped by 3 bases and J by 5 bases, with 22 bases between them. The germline CDR1 and CDR2 sequences are GTSNPN and SVGIG (reference sequence). The CDR3 DNA reads TGTGCCTGGAGCGATCTGGGAAAAGGGGGATTGGAGACCCAGTACTTC. It encodes CAWSDLGKGGLETQYF.

This chain connects TRBV10-1 to TRBJ2-5; 8 bases are a match to TRBD2. Germline trimming cut 3 bases from V and 3 bases from J; bases unmatched to any gene: 6. The germline V gene encodes CDR1 WNHNN and CDR2 SYGVQD (reference sequence). The CDR3 runs to 15 residues. As DNA, the CDR3 is TGCGCCAGCAGTGACCCGGGAGGGGCAGAAGAGACCCAGTACTTC. Translating it yields CASSDPGGAEETQYF.

This clone showed up just once. V and J are TRBV6-5 and TRBJ1-4; D possibly corresponds to TRBD1 (5 bases). This CDR3 has 14 residues. V lost 2 bases to trimming and J lost 8 bases, with 12 bases between them. Germline V gives CDR1 MNHEY, CDR2 SVGAGI. This chain's CDR3 is CASSYGGRGEKLFF. CDR3 DNA: TGTGCCAGCAGTTACGGGGGGAGAGGAGAAAAACTGTTTTTT.

The genes are TRBV11-3 and TRBJ1-2; D gene uncertain. Looked up from germline, CDR1 is SGHNT and CDR2 is YENEEA. V was cut by 5 bases and J by 3 bases, with 22 bases left in between. The CDR3 is 17 amino acids. The CDR3 spells CASSIMGRAPRDYGYTF. Written as DNA, the CDR3 is TGTGCCAGCAGCATTATGGGCCGGGCCCCGAGGGACTATGGCTACACCTTC.

This clone has a single count. The chain has TRBV4-2 and TRBJ2-7; 8 bases are a match to TRBD1. Trimming took 0 bases from V and 0 from J; bases not matched to a gene: 7. CDR1 and CDR2 (germline): LGHNA, YNFKEQ. This CDR3 is built from 17 residues. CDR3 sequence: CASSQDRAGQASYEQYF. The CDR3 nucleotides read TGTGCCAGCAGCCAAGATAGGGCGGGACAGGCCTCCTACGAGCAGTACTTC.

The CDR3 sequence: CASSILAGGFKGYEQYF. The DNA of the CDR3 is TGTGCCAGCAGTATTCTAGCGGGAGGATTTAAGGGCTACGAGCAGTACTTC. This rearrangement joins TRBV28 to TRBJ2-7, with 11 bases identical to TRBD2. The CDR3 has 17 amino acids. J was trimmed by 3 bases and V by 5 bases; bases with no gene match: 12. Germline CDR1 MDHEN, CDR2 SYDVKM.

The chain carries TRBV2 and TRBJ1-6, with D perhaps matching TRBD1 (6 bases). The CDR3 runs to 15 residues. CDR1 is SNHLY and CDR2 is FYNNEI in the germline V gene. Trimming left V 2 bases short and J 7 bases short, with 12 bases between. CDR3 residues: CASSEIWTENSPLHF. Written as DNA, the CDR3 is TGTGCCAGCAGTGAAATTTGGACAGAGAATTCACCCCTCCACTTT.

This chain connects TRBV28 to TRBJ1-1, with D perhaps matching TRBD1 (5 bases). The CDR3 is 14 amino acids. V was shortened by 7 bases and J by 0 bases, with 12 bases between the two germline ends. CDR1 and CDR2 (germline): MDHEN, SYDVKM. DNA for the CDR3: TGTGCCAGCAAGAGTAGGACATTGAACACTGAAGCTTTCTTT. It yields the protein CASKSRTLNTEAFF.

The J gene is TRBJ1-2, the V gene TRBV21-1; the D segment call TRBD1 is taken from the table without a DNA check. TRBV21-1 represents a pseudogene. The CDR3 runs to 15 residues. The CDR3 here is CASSPRFPGPRGYTF. Here the CDR3 DNA reads TGTGCCAGCAGCCCCCGATTCCCAGGGCCACGAGGCTACACCTTC.

This clone showed up just once. The V gene is TRBV7-2, the J gene TRBJ2-7, with D possibly TRBD2 on 6 matching bases. The CDR3 is 13 amino acids. Germline CDR1 and CDR2: SGHTA and FQGNSA. Trimming removed 4 bases from V and 2 bases from J, with 9 bases in between. The CDR3 loop reads CASSYGGPYEQYF. DNA of the CDR3: TGTGCCAGCAGCTACGGGGGTCCCTACGAGCAGTACTTC.

In its sample, this clone was seen a few times. This chain connects TRBV9 to TRBJ1-2; perhaps TRBD1 as D (5 bases). In germline, CDR1 is SGDLS, CDR2 YYNGEE. V lost 3 bases and J lost 2, with 8 bases in between. This CDR3 spans 13 amino acids. The CDR3 loop reads CASSDRQNYGYTF. In nucleotides, the CDR3 is TGTGCCAGCAGCGACAGACAGAACTATGGCTACACCTTC.

The chain uses TRBV19 and TRBJ2-1; D is possibly TRBD2 (5 bases). Trimming took off 4 bases at V and 4 bases at J, with 17 bases between the two ends. Germline-derived CDR1 and CDR2 are LNHDA and SQIVND (reference sequence). The CDR3 length is 16 residues. For the CDR3, the DNA is TGTGCCAGTAGTAGGCCCGGGTTTGCGGGTTACAATGAGCAGTTCTTC. This encodes CASSRPGFAGYNEQFF.

V and J are TRBV6-6 and TRBJ1-6; 9 bases agree with TRBD1. This CDR3 is 19 amino acids long. V lost 6 bases and J lost 0; bases outside the gene matches: 12. Looked up from germline, CDR1 is MNHNY and CDR2 is SVGAGI (reference sequence). The CDR3 region is CASSSRRDRASSYNSPLHF. The CDR3 coding sequence is TGTGCCAGCAGCTCCCGACGGGACAGGGCGAGCTCCTATAATTCACCCCTCCACTTT.

The V and J genes are TRBV4-2 and TRBJ2-6; possible D gene TRBD2, 5 bases. The CDR3 runs to 17 residues. Germline-derived CDR1 and CDR2 are LGHNA and YNFKEQ. V lost 1 base and J lost 4, with 14 bases in between. CDR3 region: CASSQADTSSGANVLTF. CDR3 DNA: TGTGCCAGCAGCCAAGCCGACACTAGTTCGGGGGCCAACGTCCTGACTTTC.